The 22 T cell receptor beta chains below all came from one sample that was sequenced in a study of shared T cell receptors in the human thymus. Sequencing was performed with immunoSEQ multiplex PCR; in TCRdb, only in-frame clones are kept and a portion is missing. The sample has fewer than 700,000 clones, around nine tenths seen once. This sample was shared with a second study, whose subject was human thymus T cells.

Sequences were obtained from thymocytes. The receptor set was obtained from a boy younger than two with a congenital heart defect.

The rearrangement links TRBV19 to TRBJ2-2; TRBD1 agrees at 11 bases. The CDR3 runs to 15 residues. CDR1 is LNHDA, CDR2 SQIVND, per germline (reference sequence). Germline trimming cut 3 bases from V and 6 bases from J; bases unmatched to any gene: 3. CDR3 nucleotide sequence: TGTGCCAGTAGTATCGGGACAGGGGGAGCCGGGGAGCTGTTTTTT. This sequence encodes CASSIGTGGAGELFF.

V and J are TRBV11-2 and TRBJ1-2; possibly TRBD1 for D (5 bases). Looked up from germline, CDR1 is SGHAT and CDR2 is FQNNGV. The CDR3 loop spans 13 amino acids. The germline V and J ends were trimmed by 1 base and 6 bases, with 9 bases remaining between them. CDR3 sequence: CASSLAAGHGYTF. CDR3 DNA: TGTGCCAGCAGCTTAGCGGCAGGGCATGGCTACACCTTC. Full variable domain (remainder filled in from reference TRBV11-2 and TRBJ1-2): EAGVAQSPRYKIIEKRQSVAFWCNPISGHATLYWYQQILGQGPKLLIQFQNNGVVDDSQLPKDRFSAERLKGVDSTLKIQPAKLEDSAVYLCASSLAAGHGYTFGSGTRLTVV.

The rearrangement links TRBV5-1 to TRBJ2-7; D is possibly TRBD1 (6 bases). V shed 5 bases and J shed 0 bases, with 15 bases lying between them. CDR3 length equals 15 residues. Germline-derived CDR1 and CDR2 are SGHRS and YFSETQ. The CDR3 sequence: CASRPRDTTSYEQYF. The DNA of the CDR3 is TGCGCCAGCAGACCCCGGGACACTACCTCCTACGAGCAGTACTTC.

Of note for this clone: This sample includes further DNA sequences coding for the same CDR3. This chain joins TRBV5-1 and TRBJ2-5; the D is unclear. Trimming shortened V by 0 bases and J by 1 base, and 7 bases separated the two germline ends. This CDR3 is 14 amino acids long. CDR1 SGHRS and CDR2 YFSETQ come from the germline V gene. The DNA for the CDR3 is TGCGCCAGCAGCTTGGTCAGGCTCCAAGAGACCCAGTACTTC. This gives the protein CASSLVRLQETQYF.

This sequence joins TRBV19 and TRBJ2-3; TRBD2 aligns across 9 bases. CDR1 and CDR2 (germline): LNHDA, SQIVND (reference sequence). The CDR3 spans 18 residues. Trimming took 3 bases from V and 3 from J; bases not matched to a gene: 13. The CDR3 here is CASSMSGPFSGSTDTQYF. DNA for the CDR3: TGTGCCAGTAGTATGTCGGGTCCCTTTAGCGGGAGTACAGATACGCAGTATTTT.

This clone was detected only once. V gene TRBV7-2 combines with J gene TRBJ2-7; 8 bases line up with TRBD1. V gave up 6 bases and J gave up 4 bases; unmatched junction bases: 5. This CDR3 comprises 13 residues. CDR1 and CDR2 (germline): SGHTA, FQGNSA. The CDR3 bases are TGTGCCAGCAGTCCAGGGGGCCGGTACGAGCAGTACTTC. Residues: CASSPGGRYEQYF.

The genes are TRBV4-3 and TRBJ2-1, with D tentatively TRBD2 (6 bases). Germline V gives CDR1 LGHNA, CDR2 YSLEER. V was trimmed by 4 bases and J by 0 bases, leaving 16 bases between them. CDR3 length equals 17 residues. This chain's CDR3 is CASSPLRRGTSYNEQFF. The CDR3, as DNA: TGCGCCAGCAGCCCCCTGAGGCGGGGCACCTCCTACAATGAGCAGTTCTTC.

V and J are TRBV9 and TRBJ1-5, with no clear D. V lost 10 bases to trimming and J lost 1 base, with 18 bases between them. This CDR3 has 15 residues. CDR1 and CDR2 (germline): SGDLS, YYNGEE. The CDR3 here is CAASRWRRSNQPQHF. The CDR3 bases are TGTGCCGCAAGCCGGTGGCGGCGGAGCAATCAGCCCCAGCATTTT.

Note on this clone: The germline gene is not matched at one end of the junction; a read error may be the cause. CDR3 amino acids: CAISEPGQRARVVF. Here the CDR3 DNA reads TGTGCCATCAGTGAGCCTGGACAGAGGGCCAGAGTGGTCTTT. The rearrangement links TRBV10-3 to TRBJ1-1; possible D gene TRBD1, 6 bases. The CDR3 runs 14 residues. From germline, CDR1 is ENHRY and CDR2 SYGVKD.

CDR3: CASSQDSDITNYGYTF. In nucleotides, the CDR3 is TGCGCCAGCAGCCAAGATTCGGACATAACTAACTATGGCTACACCTTC. V gene TRBV4-3 combines with J gene TRBJ1-2; perhaps TRBD1 as D (5 bases). Germline values: CDR1 LGHNA, CDR2 YSLEER. V lost 0 bases to trimming and J lost 0 bases, with 11 bases between them. The CDR3 loop spans 16 amino acids.

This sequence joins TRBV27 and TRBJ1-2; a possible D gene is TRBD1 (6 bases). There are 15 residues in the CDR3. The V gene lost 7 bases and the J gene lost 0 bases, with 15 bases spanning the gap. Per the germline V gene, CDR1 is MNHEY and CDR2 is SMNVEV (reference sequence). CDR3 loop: CASTLGGAANYGYTF. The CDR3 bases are TGTGCCAGCACCCTAGGGGGGGCAGCTAACTATGGCTACACCTTC.

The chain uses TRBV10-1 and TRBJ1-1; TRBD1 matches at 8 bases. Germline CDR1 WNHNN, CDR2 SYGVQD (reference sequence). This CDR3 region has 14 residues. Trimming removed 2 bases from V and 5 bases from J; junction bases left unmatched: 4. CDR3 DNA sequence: TGCGCCAGCAGTGAGGGCAGGGGGCAGACTGAAGCTTTCTTT. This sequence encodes CASSEGRGQTEAFF.

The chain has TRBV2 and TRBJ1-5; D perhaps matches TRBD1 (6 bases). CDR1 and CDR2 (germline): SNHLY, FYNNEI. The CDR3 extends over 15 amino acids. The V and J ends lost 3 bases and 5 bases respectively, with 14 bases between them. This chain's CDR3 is CASSEGQRGDQPQHF. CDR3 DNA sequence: TGTGCCAGCAGTGAGGGACAACGGGGCGATCAGCCCCAGCATTTT. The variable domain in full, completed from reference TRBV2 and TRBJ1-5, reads EPEVTQTPSHQVTQMGQEVILRCVPISNHLYFYWYRQILGQKVEFLVSFYNNEISEKSEIFDDQFSVERPDGSNFTLKIRSTKLEDSAMYFCASSEGQRGDQPQHFGDGTRLSIL.

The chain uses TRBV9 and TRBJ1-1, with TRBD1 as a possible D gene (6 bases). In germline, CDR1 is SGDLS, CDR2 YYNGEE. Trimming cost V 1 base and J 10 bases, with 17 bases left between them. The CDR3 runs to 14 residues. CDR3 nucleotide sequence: TGTGCCAGCAGCGTAAATGGGGGCGCGGGCGGAGCTTTCTTT. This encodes CASSVNGGAGGAFF.

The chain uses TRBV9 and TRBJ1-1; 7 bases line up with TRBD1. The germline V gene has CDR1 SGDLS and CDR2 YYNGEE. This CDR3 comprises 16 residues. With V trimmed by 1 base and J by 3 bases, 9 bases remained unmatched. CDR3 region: CASSVSFNRGHTEAFF. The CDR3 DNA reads TGTGCCAGCAGCGTATCTTTCAACAGGGGTCACACTGAAGCTTTCTTT.

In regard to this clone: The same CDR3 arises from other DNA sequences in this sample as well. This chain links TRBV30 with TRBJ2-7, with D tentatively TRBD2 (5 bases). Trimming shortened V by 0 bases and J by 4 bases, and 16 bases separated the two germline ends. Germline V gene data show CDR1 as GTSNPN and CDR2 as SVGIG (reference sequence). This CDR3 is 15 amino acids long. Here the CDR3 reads CAWSVHTSGSYEQYF. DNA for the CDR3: TGTGCCTGGAGTGTACATACTAGTGGGAGTTACGAGCAGTACTTC.

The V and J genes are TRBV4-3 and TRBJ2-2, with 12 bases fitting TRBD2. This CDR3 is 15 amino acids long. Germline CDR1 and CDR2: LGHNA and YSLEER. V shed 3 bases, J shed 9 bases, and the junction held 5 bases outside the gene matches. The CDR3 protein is CASSQGLAGSRELFF. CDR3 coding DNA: TGCGCCAGCAGCCAGGGACTAGCGGGTAGTAGGGAGCTGTTTTTT.

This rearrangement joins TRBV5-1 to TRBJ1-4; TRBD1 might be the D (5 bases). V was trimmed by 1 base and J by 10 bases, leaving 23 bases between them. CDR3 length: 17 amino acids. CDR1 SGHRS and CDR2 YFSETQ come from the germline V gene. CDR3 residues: CASSLKDIVSPRRKLFF. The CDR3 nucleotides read TGCGCCAGCAGCTTGAAGGACATTGTTTCCCCCAGACGAAAACTGTTTTTT.

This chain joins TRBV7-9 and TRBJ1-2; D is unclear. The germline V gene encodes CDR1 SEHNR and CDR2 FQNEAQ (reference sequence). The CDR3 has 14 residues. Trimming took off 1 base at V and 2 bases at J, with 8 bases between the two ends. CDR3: CASSLGQQNYGYTF. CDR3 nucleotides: TGTGCCAGCAGCTTAGGCCAACAGAACTATGGCTACACCTTC. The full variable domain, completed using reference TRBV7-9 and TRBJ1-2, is DTGVSQNPRHKITKRGQNVTFRCDPISEHNRLYWYRQTLGQGPEFLTYFQNEAQLEKSRLLSDRFSAERPKGSFSTLEIQRTEQGDSAMYLCASSLGQQNYGYTFGSGTRLTVV.

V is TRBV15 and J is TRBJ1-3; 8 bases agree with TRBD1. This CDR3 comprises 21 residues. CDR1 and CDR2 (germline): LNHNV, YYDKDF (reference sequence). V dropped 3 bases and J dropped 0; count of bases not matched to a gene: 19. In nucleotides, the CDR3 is TGTGCCACCAGCAGCCTAATTGGACAGGGAGGTTACCGGAGCTCTGGAAACACCATATATTTT. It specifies CATSSLIGQGGYRSSGNTIYF.

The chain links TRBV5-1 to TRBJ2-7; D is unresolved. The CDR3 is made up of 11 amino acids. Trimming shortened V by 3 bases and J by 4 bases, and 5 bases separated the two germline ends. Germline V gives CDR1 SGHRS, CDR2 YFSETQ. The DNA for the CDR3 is TGCGCCAGCAGCTCCCATTACGAGCAGTACTTC. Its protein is CASSSHYEQYF.

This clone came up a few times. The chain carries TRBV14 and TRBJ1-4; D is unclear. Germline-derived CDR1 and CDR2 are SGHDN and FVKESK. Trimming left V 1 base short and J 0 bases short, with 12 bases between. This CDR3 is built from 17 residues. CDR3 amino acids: CASSQAPSSPTNEKLFF. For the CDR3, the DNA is TGTGCCAGCAGCCAAGCCCCTTCTAGCCCAACTAATGAAAAACTGTTTTTT.